The 16 T cell receptor beta chains below come from one sample, sequenced in a study of blood T cell repertoires in COVID-19. Profiling relied on immunoSEQ multiplex PCR, and the TCRdb table lists in-frame clones only, not all of them. Here the sample spans 100,000 to 120,000 clones, roughly 87% being singletons. The sequenced material came from peripheral blood. These receptors all come from a man in his fifties or sixties with acute or convalescent COVID-19.

The chain joins TRBV3-1 (or the pseudogene TRBV3-2) to TRBJ2-5, with 10 bases matching TRBD2. The J segment lost 5 bases and the V segment lost 1 base, leaving 10 bases of the junction unmatched. This CDR3 spans 17 amino acids. CDR1 and CDR2 from the germline V gene are LGHDT and YNNKEL (reference sequence). The CDR3 loop reads CASSQVWERGGHETQYF. The CDR3 nucleotides read TGTGCCAGCAGCCAAGTTTGGGAGCGGGGGGGCCATGAGACCCAGTACTTC.

The V call is TRBV5-6, the J call TRBJ1-1; D is undetermined. Per germline, CDR1 SGHDT and CDR2 YYEEEE. V lost 4 bases to trimming and J lost 1 base, with 11 bases between them. The length of the CDR3 is 14 residues. The chain's CDR3 is CASSTPYRNTEAFF. The CDR3 nucleotides read TGTGCCAGCAGCACCCCCTACAGGAACACTGAAGCTTTCTTT.

This clone was seen only once. The rearrangement links TRBV5-1 to TRBJ2-1, with D perhaps matching TRBD2 (6 bases). The V end lost 1 base, the J end lost 6 bases, and 8 bases lay between the germline ends. The CDR3 is 13 residues long. Germline CDR1 is SGHRS and CDR2 is YFSETQ. The CDR3 region has the DNA TGCGCCAGCAGCTTGAATAGCGGCAATGAGCAGTTCTTC. This encodes CASSLNSGNEQFF.

J is TRBJ2-1 and V is TRBV9; 13 bases map to TRBD2. This CDR3 comprises 16 residues. Trimming took 4 bases from V and 6 from J; bases not matched to a gene: 7. Germline assignment: CDR1 SGDLS and CDR2 YYNGEE. The DNA of the CDR3 is TGTGCCAGCAGCTTACCTCGGACTAGCGGGGGCAATGAGCAGTTCTTC. Translating gives CASSLPRTSGGNEQFF.

This sequence joins TRBV7-2 and TRBJ2-7; no clear D gene. V was pared by 1 base and J by 1 base, with 5 bases between. Per germline, CDR1 SGHTA and CDR2 FQGNSA. The CDR3 totals 13 residues. DNA of the CDR3: TGTGCCAGCAGCTTAGGGCCGTCCTACGAGCAGTACTTC. Translating it yields CASSLGPSYEQYF.

The J gene is TRBJ1-1, the V gene TRBV20-1; no firm D call. This CDR3 spans 15 amino acids. Trimming removed 3 bases at V and 0 bases at J, with 14 bases between. Germline loops: CDR1 DFQATT, CDR2 SNEGSKA (reference sequence). The CDR3 loop is CSASIKRGLNTEAFF. The CDR3 DNA reads as TGCAGTGCTAGTATTAAGCGAGGGCTGAACACTGAAGCTTTCTTT.

This clone was observed once. V usage is TRBV2 and J usage is TRBJ1-1, with D uncertain. V was cut by 2 bases and J by 4 bases, with 11 bases left in between. This CDR3 contains 14 residues. Germline loops: CDR1 SNHLY, CDR2 FYNNEI. The CDR3 is CASSEIGRRTEAFF. DNA for the CDR3: TGTGCCAGCAGTGAAATTGGGCGCCGCACTGAAGCTTTCTTT.

The chain has TRBV2 and TRBJ1-3, with no clear D. Germline V gene data show CDR1 as SNHLY and CDR2 as FYNNEI. Trimming left V 6 bases short and J 0 bases short, with 9 bases between. The CDR3 runs to 14 residues. In nucleotides, the CDR3 is TGTGCCAGCAGAGTTGAGATCTCTGGAAACACCATATATTTT. Translation gives CASRVEISGNTIYF.

The gene calls are TRBV11-2 and TRBJ1-1; D unresolved. There are 13 residues in the CDR3. V was trimmed by 2 bases and J by 6 bases, leaving 10 bases between them. Germline values: CDR1 SGHAT, CDR2 FQNNGV. CDR3 protein: CASSLFREAEAFF. In nucleotides, the CDR3 is TGTGCCAGCAGCTTATTTCGAGAAGCTGAAGCTTTCTTT.

This clone was counted a few times. The rearrangement uses TRBV7-9 and TRBJ2-2; D gene unclear. V was pared by 5 bases and J by 5 bases, with 6 bases between. The CDR3 is 12 residues long. Germline V gene sequence: CDR1 SEHNR, CDR2 FQNEAQ (reference sequence). The DNA for the CDR3 is TGTGCCAGCAGCCCCGGGACCGGGGAGCTGTTTTTT. Translated: CASSPGTGELFF.

The chain has TRBV9 and TRBJ2-2; possible D gene TRBD1, 6 bases. The CDR3 consists of 14 residues. V was trimmed by 5 bases and J by 4 bases, leaving 12 bases between them. Germline V gives CDR1 SGDLS, CDR2 YYNGEE. This CDR3 is CASRGTGITGELFF. CDR3 DNA: TGTGCCAGCAGGGGAACAGGGATCACCGGGGAGCTGTTTTTT.

The chain links TRBV30 to TRBJ2-5, with a weak D call TRBD1 (6 bases). The CDR3 totals 13 residues. The V end was cut by 4 bases, the J end by 5 bases, with 14 bases between. Germline V gene lookup returns CDR1 GTSNPN and CDR2 SVGIG (reference sequence). CDR3 sequence: CAWTLGAEETQYF. CDR3 bases: TGTGCCTGGACCCTGGGGGCGGAGGAGACCCAGTACTTC.

The chain recombines TRBV19 with TRBJ2-3, with TRBD2 identical over 7 bases. The CDR3 runs to 16 residues. Germline V lookup: CDR1 LNHDA, CDR2 SQIVND (reference sequence). Trimming removed 6 bases from V and 0 bases from J; junction bases left unmatched: 9. CDR3: CASRRGSGSSTDTQYF. CDR3 coding DNA: TGTGCCAGTAGGCGGGGTAGCGGGTCTAGCACAGATACGCAGTATTTT.

The V call is TRBV29-1, the J call TRBJ2-5; weak D call: TRBD1 (5 bases). The germline V and J ends were trimmed by 8 bases and 4 bases, with 14 bases remaining between them. This CDR3 is built from 12 residues. Germline loops: CDR1 SQVTM, CDR2 ANQGSEA. CDR3 DNA: TGCAGCATTCGACAGTTGGTAGAGACCCAGTACTTC. It specifies CSIRQLVETQYF.

The rearrangement joins TRBV19 to TRBJ1-1; D call uncertain. There are 13 residues in the CDR3. Germline V CDR1 and CDR2: LNHDA, SQIVND (reference sequence). V was pared by 3 bases and J by 4 bases, with 9 bases between. The CDR3 reads CASSIGRSTEAFF. The DNA for the CDR3 is TGTGCCAGTAGTATCGGGAGGAGCACTGAAGCTTTCTTT.

The chain uses TRBV7-9 and TRBJ2-1; TRBD1 matches at 8 bases. Germline V lookup: CDR1 SEHNR, CDR2 FQNEAQ (reference sequence). The CDR3 is 16 residues long. The J segment lost 3 bases and the V segment lost 5 bases, leaving 9 bases of the junction unmatched. CDR3 bases: TGTGCCAGCAGCGTCCTGACAGGGGTTTTCTACAATGAGCAGTTCTTC. It translates to CASSVLTGVFYNEQFF.